This entry features one T cell receptor beta chain sequence. Germline V CDR1 and CDR2: SGHNT, YENEEA. The CDR3 is 16 amino acids. V was clipped by 4 bases and J by 5 bases, with 17 bases between them. This specimen comes from a study of blood T cell repertoires in COVID-19. For the study at large: Whether acute or convalescent, the COVID-19 samples came from the United States, Italy and Spain. In each case, the material was cDNA or gDNA derived from T cells, B-cell-depleted T cells, or PBMCs.

Methods used by the authors: Amplification with reference gene primers provided the estimates of nucleated cell counts. Generated by immunoSEQ multiplex PCR, the TCRdb table keeps only in-frame clones and is missing some. V, J and clone size reflect that table, while D and trimming were determined from the DNA. The sample yields a few hundred thousand clones, 86% seen once. The sample was peripheral blood. The chain is built from TRBV11-3 and TRBJ2-2, with D maybe TRBD2 (5 bases). The TCR was taken from a man aged 25 to 40 with active or convalescent COVID-19. CDR3 amino acids: CASSSGLPSGTGELFF. The CDR3 nucleotides are TGTGCCAGCAGCTCTGGGCTCCCCTCGGGGACCGGGGAGCTGTTTTTT.